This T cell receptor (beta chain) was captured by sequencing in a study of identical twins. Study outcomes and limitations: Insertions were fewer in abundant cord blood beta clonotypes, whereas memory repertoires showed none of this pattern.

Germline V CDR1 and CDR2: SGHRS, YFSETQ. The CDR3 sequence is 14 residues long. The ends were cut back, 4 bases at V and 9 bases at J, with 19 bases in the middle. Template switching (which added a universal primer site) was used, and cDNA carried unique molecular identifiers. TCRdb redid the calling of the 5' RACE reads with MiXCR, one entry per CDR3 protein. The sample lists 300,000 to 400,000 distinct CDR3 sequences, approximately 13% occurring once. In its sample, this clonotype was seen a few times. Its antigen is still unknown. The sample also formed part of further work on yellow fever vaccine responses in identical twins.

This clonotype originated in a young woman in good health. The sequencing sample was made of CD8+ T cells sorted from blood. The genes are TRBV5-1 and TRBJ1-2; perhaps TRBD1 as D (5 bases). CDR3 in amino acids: CASSAGTELFRYTF. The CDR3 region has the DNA TGCGCCAGCAGCGCTGGGACCGAACTATTTCGCTACACCTTC.